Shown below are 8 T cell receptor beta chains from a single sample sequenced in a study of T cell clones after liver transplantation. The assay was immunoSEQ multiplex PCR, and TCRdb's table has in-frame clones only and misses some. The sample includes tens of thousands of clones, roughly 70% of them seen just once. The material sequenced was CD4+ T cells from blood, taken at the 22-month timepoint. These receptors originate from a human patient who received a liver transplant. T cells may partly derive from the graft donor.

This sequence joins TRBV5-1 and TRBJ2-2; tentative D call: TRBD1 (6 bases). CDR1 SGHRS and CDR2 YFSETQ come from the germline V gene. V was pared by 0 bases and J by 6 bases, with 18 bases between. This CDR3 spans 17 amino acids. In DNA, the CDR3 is TGCGCCAGCAGCTTGGGGGCAGGGGCCGGAACACCCGGGGAGCTGTTTTTT. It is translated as CASSLGAGAGTPGELFF.

CDR3 amino acids: CASSLSSGGITGELFF. The CDR3 DNA reads TGTGCCAGCAGCTTATCCAGCGGGGGGATAACCGGGGAGCTGTTTTTT. The genes are TRBV7-6 and TRBJ2-2, with 9 bases that match TRBD2. Germline assignment: CDR1 SGHVS and CDR2 FNYEAQ. The CDR3 has 16 amino acids. The V segment lost 2 bases and the J segment 5 bases; nucleotides outside the gene matches: 6.

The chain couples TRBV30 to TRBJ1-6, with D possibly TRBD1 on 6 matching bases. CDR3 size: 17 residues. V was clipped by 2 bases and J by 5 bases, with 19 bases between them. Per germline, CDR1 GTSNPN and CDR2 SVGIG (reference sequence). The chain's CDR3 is CAWSRLGGGRNNSPLHF. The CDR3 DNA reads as TGTGCCTGGAGTCGACTGGGGGGGGGCCGGAATAATTCACCCCTCCACTTT.

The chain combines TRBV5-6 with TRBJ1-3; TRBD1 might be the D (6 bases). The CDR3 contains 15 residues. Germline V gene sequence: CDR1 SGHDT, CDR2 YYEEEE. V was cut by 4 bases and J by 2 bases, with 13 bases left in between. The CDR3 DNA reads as TGTGCCAGCAGCCGGGGCGGGGGCGCTGGAAACACCATATATTTT. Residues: CASSRGGGAGNTIYF.

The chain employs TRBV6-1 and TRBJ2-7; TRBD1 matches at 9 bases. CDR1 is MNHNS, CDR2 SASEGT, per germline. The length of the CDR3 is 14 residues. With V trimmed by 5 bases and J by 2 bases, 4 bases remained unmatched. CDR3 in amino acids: CASSLDRGAYEQYF. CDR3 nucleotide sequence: TGTGCCAGCAGTTTGGACAGGGGAGCCTACGAGCAGTACTTC.

The CDR3 DNA follows: TGTGCCAGCAGCCCATCGGGACGGACCAGCTCCTACAATGAGCAGTTCTTC. It translates to CASSPSGRTSSYNEQFF. The genes are TRBV7-9 and TRBJ2-1; D may be TRBD1 or TRBD2 (5 bases each). In germline, CDR1 is SEHNR, CDR2 FQNEAQ (reference sequence). Trimming stripped 5 bases from V and 0 bases from J, with 17 bases between. CDR3 size: 17 residues.

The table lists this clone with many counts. The CDR3 loop is CASSLAGEGWGEQYF. CDR3 DNA sequence: TGCGCCAGCAGCTTGGCGGGGGAAGGCTGGGGGGAGCAGTACTTC. The J gene is TRBJ2-7, the V gene TRBV5-1; perhaps TRBD2 as D (6 bases). Germline lookup yields CDR1 SGHRS and CDR2 YFSETQ. V was shortened by 0 bases and J by 7 bases, with 17 bases between the two germline ends. The CDR3 loop spans 15 amino acids.

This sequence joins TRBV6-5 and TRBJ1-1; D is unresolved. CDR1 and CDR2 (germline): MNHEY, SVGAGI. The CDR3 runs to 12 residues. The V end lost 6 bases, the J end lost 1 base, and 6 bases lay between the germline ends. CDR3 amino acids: CASRGWNTEAFF. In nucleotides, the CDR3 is TGTGCCAGCAGGGGGTGGAACACTGAAGCTTTCTTT.